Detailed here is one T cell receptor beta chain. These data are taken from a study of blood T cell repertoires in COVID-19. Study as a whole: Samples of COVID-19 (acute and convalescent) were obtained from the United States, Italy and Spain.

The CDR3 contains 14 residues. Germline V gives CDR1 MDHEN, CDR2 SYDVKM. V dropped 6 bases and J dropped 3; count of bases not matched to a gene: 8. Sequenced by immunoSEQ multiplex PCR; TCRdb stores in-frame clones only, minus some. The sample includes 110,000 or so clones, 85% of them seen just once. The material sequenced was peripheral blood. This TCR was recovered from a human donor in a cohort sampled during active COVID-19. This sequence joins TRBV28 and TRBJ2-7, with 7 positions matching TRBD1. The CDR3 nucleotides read TGTGCCAGCAGGAACCCGGGACAGAGCTACGAGCAGTACTTC. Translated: CASRNPGQSYEQYF.